This T cell receptor (beta chain) was retrieved from a study of regulatory T cells in long-lasting Graves disease. Time point described: newly diagnosed GD, antithyroid drugs for less than 3 months. The authors made the TCR library using RNA they extracted from PBMCs. CDR3 regions were amplified by Arm-PCR using iRepertoire HTBI primers to build TCR beta libraries. Each CDR3 protein is one row after TCRdb ran MiXCR on the multiplex PCR reads. This sample carries roughly 350,000 distinct CDR3 sequences, 16% of them seen once, and the ten largest clones take roughly 30%. V lost 7 bases and J 7 bases, leaving 17 bases between the germline ends. Germline V gene lookup returns CDR1 SGHRS and CDR2 YFSETQ. CDR3 size: 14 residues. This clonotype was detected a few times. The data were also submitted as part of a second study, on T cells in Graves' hyperthyroidism and ophthalmopathy.

This TCR came from a man aged 40-50 years with Graves disease. The gene calls are TRBV5-1 and TRBJ1-4, with unresolved D. The source was peripheral blood mononuclear cells (PBMCs), collected at new diagnosis, from a patient treated with antithyroid drugs. The CDR3 DNA follows: TGCGCCAGCGCGAGAGCCTGGGGTAGTGAAAAACTGTTTTTT. Residues: CASARAWGSEKLFF.